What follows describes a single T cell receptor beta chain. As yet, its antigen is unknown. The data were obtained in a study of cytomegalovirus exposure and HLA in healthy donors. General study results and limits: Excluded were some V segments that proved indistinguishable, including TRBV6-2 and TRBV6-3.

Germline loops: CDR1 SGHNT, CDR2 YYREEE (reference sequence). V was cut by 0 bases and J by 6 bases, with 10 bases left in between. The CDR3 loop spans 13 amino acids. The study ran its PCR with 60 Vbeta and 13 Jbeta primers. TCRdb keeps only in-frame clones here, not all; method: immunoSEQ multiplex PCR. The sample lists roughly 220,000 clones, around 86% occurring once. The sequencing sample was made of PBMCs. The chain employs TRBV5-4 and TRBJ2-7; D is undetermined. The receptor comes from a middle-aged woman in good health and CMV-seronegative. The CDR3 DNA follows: TGTGCCAGCAGCTTGGACCTCCTCAGCGAGCAGTACTTC. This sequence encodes CASSLDLLSEQYF.